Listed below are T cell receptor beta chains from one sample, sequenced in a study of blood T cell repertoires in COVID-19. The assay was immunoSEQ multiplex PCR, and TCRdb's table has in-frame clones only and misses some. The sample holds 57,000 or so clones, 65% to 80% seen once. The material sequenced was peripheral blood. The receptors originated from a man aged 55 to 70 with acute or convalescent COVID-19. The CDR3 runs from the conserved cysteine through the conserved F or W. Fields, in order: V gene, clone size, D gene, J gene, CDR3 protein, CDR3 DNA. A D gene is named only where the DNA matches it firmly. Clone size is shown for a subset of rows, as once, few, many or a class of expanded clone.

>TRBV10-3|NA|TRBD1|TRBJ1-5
CAISGQRDRGGSNQPQHF
TGTGCCATCAGTGGACAAAGGGACAGGGGTGGGAGCAATCAGCCCCAGCATTTT
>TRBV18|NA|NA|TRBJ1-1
CASSPGQNTEAFF
TGTGCCAGCTCACCAGGACAAAACACTGAAGCTTTCTTT
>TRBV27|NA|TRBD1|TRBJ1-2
CASSARGRYGYTF
TGTGCCAGCAGTGCGAGGGGGCGTTATGGCTACACCTTC
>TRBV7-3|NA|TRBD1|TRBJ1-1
CASSSQGQGVTEAFF
TGTGCCAGCAGCTCACAGGGACAGGGGGTCACTGAAGCTTTCTTT
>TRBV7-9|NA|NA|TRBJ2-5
CASSLEGRWETQYF
TGTGCCAGCAGCTTGGAGGGGCGCTGGGAGACCCAGTACTTC
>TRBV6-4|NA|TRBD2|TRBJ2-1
CASSGGLAGNNEQFF
TGTGCCAGCTCTGGCGGGCTAGCGGGGAACAATGAGCAGTTCTTC
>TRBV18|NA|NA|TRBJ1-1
CASSARVPGLNTEAFF
TGTGCCAGCTCAGCAAGAGTACCAGGGCTGAACACTGAAGCTTTCTTT
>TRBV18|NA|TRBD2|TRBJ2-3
CASSPPGTIIDSDTQYF
TGTGCCAGCTCACCACCGGGGACTATAATCGACTCAGATACGCAGTATTTT
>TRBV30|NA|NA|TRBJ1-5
CAWSVRGKAVSNQPQHF
TGTGCCTGGAGTGTAAGGGGTAAGGCGGTGAGCAATCAGCCCCAGCATTTT
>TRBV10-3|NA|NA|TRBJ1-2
CAISESHRIYGYTF
TGTGCCATCAGTGAGTCCCACAGGATATATGGCTACACCTTC
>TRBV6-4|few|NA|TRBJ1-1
CASSDRRGTEAFF
TGTGCCAGCAGTGACAGGAGGGGCACTGAAGCTTTCTTT
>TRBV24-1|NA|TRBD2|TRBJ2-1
CATSDSSGSYNEQFF
TGTGCCACCAGTGATTCTAGCGGCTCCTACAATGAGCAGTTCTTC
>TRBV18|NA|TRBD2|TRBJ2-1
CASHYGGVTEQFF
TGTGCCAGCCACTACGGGGGGGTAACTGAGCAGTTCTTC
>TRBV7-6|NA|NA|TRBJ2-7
CASSQPGQGTYEQYF
TGTGCCAGCAGCCAACCAGGGCAGGGTACCTACGAGCAGTACTTC
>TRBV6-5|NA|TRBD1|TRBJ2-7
CASSYDPGQGHEQYF
TGTGCCAGCAGTTACGACCCGGGACAGGGCCACGAGCAGTACTTC
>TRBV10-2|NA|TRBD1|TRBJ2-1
CASRDRGAYNEQFF
TGCGCCAGCAGAGACAGGGGGGCCTACAATGAGCAGTTCTTC
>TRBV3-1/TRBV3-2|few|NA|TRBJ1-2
CASSQPSGSVYGYTF
TGTGCCAGCAGCCAACCCTCGGGAAGCGTCTATGGCTACACCTTC
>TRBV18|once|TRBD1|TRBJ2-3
CASSLHPGGSTDTQYF
TGTGCCAGCTCCCTTCACCCAGGGGGTAGCACAGATACGCAGTATTTT
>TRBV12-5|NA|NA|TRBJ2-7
CASVLGGEQYF
TGTGCTAGTGTCTTGGGAGGCGAGCAGTACTTC
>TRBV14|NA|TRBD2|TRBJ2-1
CASSSIAGGSYNEQFF
TGTGCCAGCAGCTCAATAGCGGGAGGGTCCTACAATGAGCAGTTCTTC
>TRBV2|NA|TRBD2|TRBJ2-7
CASIPGLAGAYEQYF
TGTGCCAGCATCCCGGGACTAGCGGGAGCCTACGAGCAGTACTTC
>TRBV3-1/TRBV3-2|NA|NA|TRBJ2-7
CASSHPTLGAYEQYF
TGTGCCAGCAGCCACCCAACCTTAGGAGCCTACGAGCAGTACTTC
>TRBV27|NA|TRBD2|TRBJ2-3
CASSLALAGDTDTQYF
TGTGCCAGCAGTTTGGCCCTAGCGGGAGATACAGATACGCAGTATTTT
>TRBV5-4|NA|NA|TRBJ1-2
CASRPPDSFNYGYTF
TGTGCCAGCAGGCCCCCGGACAGCTTTAACTATGGCTACACCTTC
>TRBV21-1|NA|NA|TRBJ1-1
CASSRTANTEAFF
TGTGCCAGCAGCCGGACAGCCAACACTGAAGCTTTCTTT
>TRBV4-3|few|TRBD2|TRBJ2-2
CASSQVVGGTGELFF
TGCGCCAGCAGCCAAGTAGTGGGGGGGACCGGGGAGCTGTTTTTT
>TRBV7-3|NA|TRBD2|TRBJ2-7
CASSFGTGGEQYF
TGTGCCAGCAGCTTTGGCACGGGGGGCGAGCAGTACTTC
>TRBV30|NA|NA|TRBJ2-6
CAWRPMAQGSGANVLTF
TGTGCCTGGAGACCGATGGCCCAGGGGTCTGGGGCCAACGTCCTGACTTTC
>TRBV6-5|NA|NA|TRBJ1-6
CASRRQESNSPLHF
TGTGCCAGCAGAAGACAGGAGAGTAATTCACCCCTCCACTTT
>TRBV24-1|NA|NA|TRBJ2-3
CATGSQTTRTDTQYF
TGTGCCACCGGGTCCCAGACAACACGCACAGATACGCAGTATTTT
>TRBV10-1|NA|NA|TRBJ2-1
CASIPLRLARQRQGGEQFF
TGCGCCAGCATCCCACTTCGACTAGCGCGACAAAGACAGGGGGGTGAGCAGTTCTTC
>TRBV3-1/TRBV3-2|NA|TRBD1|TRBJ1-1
CASRLGTGRMNTEAFF
TGTGCCAGCAGACTAGGGACAGGACGAATGAACACTGAAGCTTTCTTT
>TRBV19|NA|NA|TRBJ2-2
CASSTLGHYGELFF
TGTGCCAGTAGCACGTTGGGACACTACGGGGAGCTGTTTTTT
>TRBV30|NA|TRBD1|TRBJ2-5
CAWSKTGGAETQYF
TGTGCCTGGAGCAAGACAGGGGGCGCGGAGACCCAGTACTTC
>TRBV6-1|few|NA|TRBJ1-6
CASSDTGNSPLHF
TGTGCCAGCAGTGATACAGGGAATTCACCCCTCCACTTT
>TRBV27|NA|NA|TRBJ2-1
CASSFQYPYNEQFF
TGTGCCAGCAGTTTCCAGTACCCCTACAATGAGCAGTTCTTC
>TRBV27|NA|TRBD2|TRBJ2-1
CASSLRTSGSLNEQFF
TGTGCCAGCAGTCTGAGGACTAGCGGGAGTCTGAATGAGCAGTTCTTC
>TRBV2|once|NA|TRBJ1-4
CASNGRATNEKLFF
TGTGCCAGCAATGGGAGAGCAACTAATGAAAAACTGTTTTTT
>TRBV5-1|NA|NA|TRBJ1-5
CASSLEGRSNQPQHF
TGCGCCAGCAGCTTGGAGGGGAGGAGTAATCAGCCCCAGCATTTT
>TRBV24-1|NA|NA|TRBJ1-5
CATSDPGQVGQPQHF
TGTGCCACCAGTGATCCGGGACAAGTCGGCCAGCCCCAGCATTTT
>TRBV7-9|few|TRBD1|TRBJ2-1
CASSRRDRAYNEQFF
TGTGCCAGCAGCCGCCGGGACAGGGCCTACAATGAGCAGTTCTTC
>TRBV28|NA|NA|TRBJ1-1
CASTPGGRPTEAFF
TGTGCCAGCACTCCGGGGGGGCGCCCCACTGAAGCTTTCTTT
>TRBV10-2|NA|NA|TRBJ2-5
CASSEPGGTQYF
TGCGCCAGCAGTGAGCCTGGCGGGACCCAGTACTTC
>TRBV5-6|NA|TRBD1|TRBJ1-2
CASRRGQALSGYTF
TGTGCCAGCAGACGCGGACAGGCCCTATCTGGCTACACCTTC
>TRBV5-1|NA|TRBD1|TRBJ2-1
CASSLQTGVSYNEQFF
TGCGCCAGCAGCCTCCAGACAGGGGTCTCCTACAATGAGCAGTTCTTC
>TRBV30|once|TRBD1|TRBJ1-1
CAWSTDRGGMNTEAFF
TGTGCCTGGAGTACGGACAGGGGAGGGATGAACACTGAAGCTTTCTTT
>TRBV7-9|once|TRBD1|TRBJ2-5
CASSSGTGRETQYF
TGTGCCAGCAGCTCCGGGACAGGCCGGGAGACCCAGTACTTC
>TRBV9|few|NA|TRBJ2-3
CASSLSETPSTDTQYF
TGTGCCAGCAGTCTGTCGGAGACCCCTAGCACAGATACGCAGTATTTT
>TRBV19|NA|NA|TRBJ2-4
CASSRELENIQYF
TGTGCCAGTTCACGGGAGTTGGAAAACATTCAGTACTTC
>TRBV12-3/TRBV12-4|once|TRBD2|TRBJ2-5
CASSFGGETQYF
TGTGCCAGCAGTTTCGGGGGGGAGACCCAGTACTTC
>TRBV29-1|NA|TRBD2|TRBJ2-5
CSVEAPGGETQYF
TGCAGCGTTGAAGCACCCGGGGGGGAGACCCAGTACTTC
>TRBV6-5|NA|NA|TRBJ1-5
CASSATRSNQPQHF
TGTGCCAGCAGCGCGACGAGGTCCAACCAGCCCCAGCATTTT
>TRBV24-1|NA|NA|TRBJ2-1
CATSDVGADEQFF
TGTGCCACCAGTGATGTGGGTGCGGATGAGCAGTTCTTC
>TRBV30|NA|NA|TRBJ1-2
CAWSPDNVYGYTF
TGTGCCTGGAGTCCAGACAACGTCTATGGCTACACCTTC
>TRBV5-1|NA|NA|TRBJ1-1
CASSLQEGPVDTEAFF
TGCGCCAGCAGCTTGCAGGAGGGCCCAGTCGACACTGAAGCTTTCTTT